This T cell receptor beta chain was retrieved from a study of T cell responses to AZD1222 COVID-19 vaccine. The study's findings and limits: Females made up more of the donors, who were largely white British, and clonal diversity may have come out too low. Unmutated regions of variants are reportedly targeted by nearly half of spike-specific TCRs.

Both about-4-week and about-12-week second-dose recipients were combined. The data were produced by immunoSEQ multiplex PCR, yet TCRdb's version contains in-frame clones alone and is incomplete. This sample yields about 77,000 clones, of which 92% are seen a single time; roughly 4.8% belongs to the top ten. This clone was recorded a few times. Its target is not known. CDR3 length: 14 amino acids. Germline-derived CDR1 and CDR2 are MNHEY and SMNVEV (reference sequence). The ends were cut back, 2 bases at V and 5 bases at J, with 10 bases in the middle. Here the sequenced sample was peripheral blood, taken 28 days after the second AZD1222 dose. This clonotype originated in an adult who received the AZD1222 COVID-19 vaccine. The J gene is TRBJ1-5, the V gene TRBV27; D might be TRBD1 (6 bases). CDR3 nucleotides: TGTGCCAGCAGTTTACTGGGGGCAGATCAGCCCCAGCATTTT. Residues: CASSLLGADQPQHF.